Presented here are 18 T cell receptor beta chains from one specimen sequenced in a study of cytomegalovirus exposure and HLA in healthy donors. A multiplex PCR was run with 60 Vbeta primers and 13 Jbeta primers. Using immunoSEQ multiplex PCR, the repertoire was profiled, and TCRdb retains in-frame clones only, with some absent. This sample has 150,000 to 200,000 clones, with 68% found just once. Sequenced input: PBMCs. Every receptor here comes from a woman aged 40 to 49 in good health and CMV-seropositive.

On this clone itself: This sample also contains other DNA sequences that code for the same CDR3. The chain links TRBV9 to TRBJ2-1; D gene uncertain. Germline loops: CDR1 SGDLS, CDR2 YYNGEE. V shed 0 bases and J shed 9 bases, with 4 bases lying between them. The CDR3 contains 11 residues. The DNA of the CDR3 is TGTGCCAGCAGCGTAGGGAGTGAGCAGTTCTTC. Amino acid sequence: CASSVGSEQFF.

The CDR3 sequence: CASSYFGTADGYTF. For the CDR3, the DNA is TGTGCCAGCAGTTACTTCGGGACAGCGGATGGCTACACCTTC. V and J are TRBV6-5 and TRBJ1-2, with TRBD1 identical over 7 bases. Germline assignment: CDR1 MNHEY and CDR2 SVGAGI. J gave up 6 bases and V 1 base, and 5 bases lay outside the gene matches. The CDR3 totals 14 residues.

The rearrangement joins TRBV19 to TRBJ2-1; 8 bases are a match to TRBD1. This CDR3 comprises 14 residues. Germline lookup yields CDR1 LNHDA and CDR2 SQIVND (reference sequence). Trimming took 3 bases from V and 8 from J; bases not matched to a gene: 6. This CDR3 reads CASSIQGARDEQFF. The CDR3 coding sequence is TGTGCCAGTAGTATCCAGGGGGCTAGGGATGAGCAGTTCTTC.

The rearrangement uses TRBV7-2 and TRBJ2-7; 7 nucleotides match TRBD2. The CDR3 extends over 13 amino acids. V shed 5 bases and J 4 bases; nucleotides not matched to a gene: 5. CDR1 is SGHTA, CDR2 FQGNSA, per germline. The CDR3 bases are TGTGCCAGCAGCACCGGGGGGAGATACGAGCAGTACTTC. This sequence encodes CASSTGGRYEQYF.

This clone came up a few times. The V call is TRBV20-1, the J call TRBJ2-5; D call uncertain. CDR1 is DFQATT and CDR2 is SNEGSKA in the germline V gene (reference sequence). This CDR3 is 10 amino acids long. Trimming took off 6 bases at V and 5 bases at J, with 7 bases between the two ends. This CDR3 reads CSASPETQYF. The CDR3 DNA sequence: TGCAGTGCAAGCCCGGAGACCCAGTACTTC.

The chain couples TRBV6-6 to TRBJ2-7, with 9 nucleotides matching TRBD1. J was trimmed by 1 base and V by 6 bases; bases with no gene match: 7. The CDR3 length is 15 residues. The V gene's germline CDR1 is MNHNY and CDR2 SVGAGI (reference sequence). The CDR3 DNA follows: TGTGCCAGCAGGACCGGACAGGGGAGTTCCTACGAGCAGTACTTC. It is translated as CASRTGQGSSYEQYF.

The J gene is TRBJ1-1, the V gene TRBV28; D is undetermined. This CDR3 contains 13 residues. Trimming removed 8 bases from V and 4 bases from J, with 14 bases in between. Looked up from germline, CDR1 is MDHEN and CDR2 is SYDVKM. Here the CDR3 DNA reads TGTGCCAGCTACCTTCCAGGTTCCACTGAAGCTTTCTTT. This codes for CASYLPGSTEAFF.

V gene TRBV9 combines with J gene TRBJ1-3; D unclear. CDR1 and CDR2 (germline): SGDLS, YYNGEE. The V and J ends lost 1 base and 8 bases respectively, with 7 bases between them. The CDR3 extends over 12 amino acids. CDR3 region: CASSVLADTIYF. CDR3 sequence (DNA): TGTGCCAGCAGCGTACTGGCAGACACCATATATTTT. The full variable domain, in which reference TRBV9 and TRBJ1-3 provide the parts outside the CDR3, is DSGVTQTPKHLITATGQRVTLRCSPRSGDLSVYWYQQSLDQGLQFLIQYYNGEERAKGNILERFSAQQFPDLHSELNLSSLELGDSALYFCASSVLADTIYFGEGSWLTVV.

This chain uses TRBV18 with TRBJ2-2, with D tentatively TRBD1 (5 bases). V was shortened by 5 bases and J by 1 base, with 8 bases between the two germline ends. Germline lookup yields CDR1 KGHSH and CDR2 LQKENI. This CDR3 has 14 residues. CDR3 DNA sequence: TGTGCCAGCTCAAGGACAAAGAACACCGGGGAGCTGTTTTTT. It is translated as CASSRTKNTGELFF.

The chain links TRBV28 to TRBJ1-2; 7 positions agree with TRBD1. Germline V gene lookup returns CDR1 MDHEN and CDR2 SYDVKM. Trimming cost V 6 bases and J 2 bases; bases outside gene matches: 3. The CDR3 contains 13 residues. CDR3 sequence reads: CASSQTGNYGYTF. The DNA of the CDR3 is TGTGCCAGCAGCCAGACAGGGAACTATGGCTACACCTTC.

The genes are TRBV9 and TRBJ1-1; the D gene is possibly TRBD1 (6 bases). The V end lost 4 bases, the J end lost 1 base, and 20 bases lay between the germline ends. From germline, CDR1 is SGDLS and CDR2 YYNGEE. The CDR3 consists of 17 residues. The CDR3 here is CASSYLGAGSGNTEAFF. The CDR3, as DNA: TGTGCCAGCAGCTATCTGGGGGCGGGCTCCGGGAACACTGAAGCTTTCTTT.

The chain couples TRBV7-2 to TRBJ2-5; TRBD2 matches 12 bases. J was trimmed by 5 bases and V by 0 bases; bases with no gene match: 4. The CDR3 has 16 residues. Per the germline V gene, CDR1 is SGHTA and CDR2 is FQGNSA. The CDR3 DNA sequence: TGTGCCAGCAGCTTAGCCCGACTAGCGGGGGTGGAGACCCAGTACTTC. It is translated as CASSLARLAGVETQYF.

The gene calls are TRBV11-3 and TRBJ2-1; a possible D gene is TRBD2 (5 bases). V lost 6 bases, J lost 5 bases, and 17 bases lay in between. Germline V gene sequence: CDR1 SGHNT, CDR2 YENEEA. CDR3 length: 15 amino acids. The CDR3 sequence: CASSLDGNLNNEQFF. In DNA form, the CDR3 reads TGTGCCAGCAGTTTGGACGGGAATCTAAACAATGAGCAGTTCTTC.

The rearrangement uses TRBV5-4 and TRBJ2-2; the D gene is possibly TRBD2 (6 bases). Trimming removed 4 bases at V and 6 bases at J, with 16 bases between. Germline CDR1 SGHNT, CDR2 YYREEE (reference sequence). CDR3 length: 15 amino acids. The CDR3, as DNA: TGTGCCAGCAGCCCTAGCGTGTGGGGCTCCGGGGAGCTGTTTTTT. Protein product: CASSPSVWGSGELFF.

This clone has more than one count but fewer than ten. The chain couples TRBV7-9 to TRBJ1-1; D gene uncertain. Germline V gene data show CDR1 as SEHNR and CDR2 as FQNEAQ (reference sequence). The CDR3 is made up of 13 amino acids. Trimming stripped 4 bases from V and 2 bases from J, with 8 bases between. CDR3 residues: CASSSSGNTEAFF. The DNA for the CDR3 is TGTGCCAGCAGCTCGTCAGGAAACACTGAAGCTTTCTTT.

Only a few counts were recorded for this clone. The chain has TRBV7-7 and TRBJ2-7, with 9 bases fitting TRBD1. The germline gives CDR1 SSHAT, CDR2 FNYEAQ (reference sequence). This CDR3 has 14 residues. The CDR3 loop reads CAREPRDRVNEQYF. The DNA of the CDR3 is TGTGCTAGGGAACCCCGGGACAGGGTGAACGAGCAGTACTTC.

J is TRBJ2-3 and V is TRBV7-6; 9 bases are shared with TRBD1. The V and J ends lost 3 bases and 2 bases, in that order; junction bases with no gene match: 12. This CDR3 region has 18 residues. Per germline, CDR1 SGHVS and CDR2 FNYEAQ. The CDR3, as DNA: TGTGCCAGCAGCTTGCTCTCAACAGGGGGCCTCACCACAGATACGCAGTATTTT. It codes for CASSLLSTGGLTTDTQYF.

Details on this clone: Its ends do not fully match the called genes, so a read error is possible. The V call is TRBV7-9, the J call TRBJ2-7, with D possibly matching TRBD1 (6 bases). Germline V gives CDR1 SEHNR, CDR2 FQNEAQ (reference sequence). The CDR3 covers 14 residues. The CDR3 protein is CSSSLTQGSNEQYF. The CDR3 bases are TGTTCCAGCAGCTTAACACAGGGTTCCAACGAGCAGTACTTC.